Listed below are T cell receptor beta chains from one sample, sequenced in a study of OX40 agonist ivuxolimab in advanced cancers. Sequenced by immunoSEQ multiplex PCR; TCRdb stores in-frame clones only, minus some. Found here are about 67,000 clones, more than 75% of them singletons; the top ten hold about 0.68%. Sequenced material: CD4+ or CD8+ T cells sorted from blood, taken in a trial of the OX40 agonist ivuxolimab. These receptors were obtained from an adult with an advanced solid tumor such as melanoma, head and neck, liver or kidney cancer. Both conserved end residues are trimmed from each CDR3. Each record gives: J gene, D gene, V gene, CDR3 protein. A D gene is named only where the DNA matches it firmly.

TRBJ1-2	.	TRBV6-6	ASSQPLSLYGYT
TRBJ1-1	TRBD1	TRBV11-2	ASSWGDSSNTEAF
TRBJ1-1	.	TRBV7-3	ASSPRKNTEAF
TRBJ1-3	.	TRBV10-2	ASRLAGSGNTIY
TRBJ1-1	.	TRBV5-6	ASSLVGAGNTEAF
TRBJ1-5	.	TRBV12-5	ASGLVLGAGVGNQPQH
TRBJ1-6	.	TRBV27	ASSFNGGSYSSSSYNSPLH
TRBJ1-1	.	TRBV6-4	ASSDSGSGTEAF
TRBJ2-6	TRBD2	TRBV11-3	ASSGGDSSGANVLT
TRBJ1-1	.	TRBV5-1	ASSLSRGEAF
TRBJ2-7	TRBD2	TRBV5-1	ASSLVAGGPYEQY
TRBJ2-5	.	TRBV19	ASPLRFIQETQY
TRBJ1-1	.	TRBV5-1	ASSLVQGMNTEAF
TRBJ2-3	.	TRBV6-1	ASSVPSSEGTDTQY
TRBJ2-1	.	TRBV9	ASSPGEGIEGLSSYNEQF
TRBJ1-1	.	TRBV29-1	SVGGQAAEAF
TRBJ1-4	.	TRBV19	ASSDRATTNEKLF
TRBJ1-1	.	TRBV4-2	ASSLNGLYEAF
TRBJ1-1	.	TRBV5-1	ASSPQALGGTEAF
TRBJ1-2	.	TRBV27	ASSGGLADGGYT
TRBJ1-1	.	TRBV12-5	ASSGTMNTEAF
TRBJ2-3	.	TRBV7-2	ASSLKSAEAQY
TRBJ2-3	.	TRBV18	ASSPSRADTQY
TRBJ2-1	.	TRBV2	AVTSYNEQF
TRBJ2-3	.	TRBV4-1	ASSQGEGSTDTQY
TRBJ2-4	.	TRBV15	ATSRDTGAKNIQY
TRBJ2-4	.	TRBV7-9	ASSRAFINIQY
TRBJ2-1	.	TRBV20-1	SAGSHNEQF
TRBJ1-5	.	TRBV6-4	ARNPILGLGQPQH
TRBJ2-7	.	TRBV5-1	ASSPEGVPLRY
TRBJ2-1	.	TRBV11-2	ASSLAFEQF
TRBJ1-1	.	TRBV2	ASRLRDISREAF
TRBJ2-3	TRBD1	TRBV11-2	ASSPLTGASTDTQY
TRBJ1-1	TRBD1	TRBV7-3	ASSLRGGDREAF
TRBJ2-1	.	TRBV6-6	ASTYNGIQNYNEQF
TRBJ1-1	.	TRBV19	ASSTYRNTEAF
TRBJ1-2	.	TRBV19	ATRAGNYGYT
TRBJ1-1	.	TRBV12-1	ASSSTVTGARIWTEAF
TRBJ1-5	.	TRBV6-5	ASSYSQGNQPQH
TRBJ2-7	.	TRBV6-5	ASSYSIPDRNYEQY
TRBJ2-3	.	TRBV19	ASSYRASTDTQY
TRBJ2-2	.	TRBV7-9	ASSLRGGGELF
TRBJ1-6	.	TRBV5-5	ASSPGSSNNSPLH